This TCR beta chain was obtained from a study of T cell responses to AZD1222 COVID-19 vaccine. Findings and caveats of the study: In the spike-specific TCR repertoire, nearly half reportedly target unmutated variant regions.

Using immunoSEQ multiplex PCR, the repertoire was profiled, and TCRdb retains in-frame clones only, with some absent. The sample holds 90,000 to 120,000 clones, about 85% seen once. Germline loops: CDR1 SGHKS, CDR2 YYEKEE (reference sequence). This CDR3 contains 17 residues. With 1 base removed from V and 4 bases from J, the gap between germline ends came to 20 bases. In regard to this clone: Its specificity is unknown.

Analyses pooled second doses at about 4 or about 12 weeks. This clonotype originated in an adult who received the AZD1222 COVID-19 vaccine. The chain recombines TRBV5-5 with TRBJ1-1; no clear D. The sample was peripheral blood, taken 28 days after the second AZD1222 dose. CDR3 DNA sequence: TGTGCCAGCAGCTTGATGTTTATTGCGTCCCGGGGCACTGAAGCTTTCTTT. Its protein is CASSLMFIASRGTEAFF.